This T cell receptor beta chain originates from a study of OX40 agonist ivuxolimab in advanced cancers. Study as a whole: Every 2 weeks, patients received ivuxolimab intravenously, dosed at 0.01 to 10 mg/kg. Dose-escalation patients were diagnosed with hepatocellular carcinoma, melanoma, renal cell cancer or head and neck cancer. Partial responses, seen in three patients, involved one hepatocellular carcinoma and two cutaneous melanomas.

In the case of this clone: The antigen is unknown.

V shed 4 bases and J 3 bases; nucleotides not matched to a gene: 4. Germline-derived CDR1 and CDR2 are SEHNR and FQNEAQ (reference sequence). The CDR3 has 15 amino acids. Notes on the study in general: Partial responders treated at 0.1-3.0 mg/kg exhibited clonal expansion among the lowest measured.

Libraries were prepared by immunoSEQ multiplex PCR; TCRdb keeps only in-frame clonotypes and omits some of them. The repertoire holds roughly 80,000 clones, with about 82% as singletons. Sample: CD4+ or CD8+ T cells sorted from blood, taken in a trial of the OX40 agonist ivuxolimab. This chain joins TRBV7-9 and TRBJ2-1; TRBD2 matches at 9 bases. This TCR derives from an adult with an advanced solid tumor such as melanoma, head and neck, liver or kidney cancer. The CDR3 region has the DNA TGTGCCAGCAGCTCGGGACTAGCCCTCTACAATGAGCAGTTCTTC. Translating gives CASSSGLALYNEQFF.